This T cell receptor (beta chain) was observed in a study of T cell repertoires in cytomegalovirus infection. Study summary: In the study, CMV epitopes included recently identified HLA-C-restricted and well-studied HLA-B-restricted ones. Matching HLA type, along with CMV infection, was indicated by public TCR beta signatures.

CDR1 is LGHNA, CDR2 YSLEER, per germline. There are 16 residues in the CDR3. The trim removed 2 bases at V and 4 bases at J, leaving 6 bases unmatched. MiXCR was run by TCRdb on the reads, yielding one entry per CDR3 protein. The table records 300,000 to 400,000 distinct CDR3 sequences, roughly 25% of them present only once. Findings of the study overall: The ex vivo response was dominated by HLA-C-restricted CMV-specific TCR beta clonotypes. Identification of carriers of CMV plus the relevant HLA was performed using cumulative public TCR beta family frequency.

A remark on this clonotype: Its antigen is not known.

The material sequenced was cultured PBMCs, taken from culture after CMV antigen stimulation. This sequence joins TRBV4-3 and TRBJ2-3, with 10 bases aligning to TRBD2. This receptor was taken from a human donor in good health (CMV status not recorded). Some clones in this sample may be carry-over from other donors' samples. DNA of the CDR3: TGCGCCAGCAGCCAACGGCTAGCGGGAGATTCAGATACGCAGTATTTT. This translates into CASSQRLAGDSDTQYF.